This T cell receptor (beta chain) was recorded in a study of cytomegalovirus exposure and HLA in healthy donors. Libraries were prepared by immunoSEQ multiplex PCR; TCRdb keeps only in-frame clonotypes and omits some of them. The repertoire includes around 60,000 clones, about 95% of them detected once, and more than 0.9% sits in the top ten. Germline values: CDR1 MDHEN, CDR2 SYDVKM. V was trimmed by 5 bases and J by 0 bases, leaving 13 bases between them. CDR3 size: 15 residues. The receptor was derived from a woman aged 18-29 years in good health and CMV-seronegative. The V and J genes are TRBV28 and TRBJ1-2; D is perhaps TRBD1 (6 bases). Sequencing was done on a sample of PBMCs. The CDR3 loop is CASSGGGGSNYGYTF. The CDR3 DNA is TGTGCCAGCAGTGGAGGGGGAGGGTCTAACTATGGCTACACCTTC.